This T cell receptor (beta chain) was sequenced during a study of blood T cell repertoires in COVID-19. The germline V gene has CDR1 KGHSH and CDR2 LQKENI. The CDR3 runs 15 residues. Trimming at V came to 0 bases and at J to 4 bases, leaving 4 bases not matched to a gene. Data came from immunoSEQ multiplex PCR; TCRdb stores just in-frame clones and leaves some out. The repertoire includes 250,000 to 300,000 clones, approximately 90% of them detected once, and 2% to 2.5% sits in the top ten. This TCR came from a woman between 45 and 65 years old who had recovered from COVID-19. This chain connects TRBV18 to TRBJ1-1, with TRBD1 matching 8 bases. Sample: peripheral blood. CDR3: CASSPPETGVTEAFF. For the CDR3, the DNA is TGTGCCAGCTCACCACCAGAGACAGGGGTCACTGAAGCTTTCTTT.